This TCR beta chain was captured in a study of cytomegalovirus exposure and HLA in healthy donors. The donors were part of the validation cohort, which consisted of some 120 subjects and was separate from the first cohort of hundreds of subjects. This CDR3 spans 13 amino acids. Germline loops: CDR1 MDHEN, CDR2 SYDVKM. With V trimmed by 8 bases and J by 2 bases, 3 bases remained unmatched. Libraries were prepared by immunoSEQ multiplex PCR; TCRdb keeps only in-frame clonotypes and omits some of them. Of roughly 71,000 clones in the sample, around 94% are singletons; the top ten hold 0.5% to 0.75%. The sequence came from a woman in her late teens or twenties in good health and CMV-seronegative. The chain employs TRBV28 and TRBJ2-3, with 8 nucleotides matching TRBD2. The sample taken for sequencing was PBMCs. CDR3 coding DNA: TGTGCCAGCCAACTAGCGGCCACAGATACGCAGTATTTT. This encodes CASQLAATDTQYF.